Presented here are 20 T cell receptor beta chains from one specimen sequenced in a study of blood T cells in healthy people across ages. The second PCR ran about 6 to 12 cycles with a sample-barcoded 5' primer and J-beta primers. MiXCR, run by TCRdb on the 5' RACE reads, gives a single entry per CDR3 protein. The table shows some 640,000 distinct CDR3 sequences, with approximately 30% occurring only once. The specimen sequenced was blood. Receptors originate from a woman older than 75 in good health.

V and J are TRBV30 and TRBJ2-5; D not resolved. CDR1 and CDR2 (germline): GTSNPN, SVGIG (reference sequence). This CDR3 comprises 11 residues. V was pared by 2 bases and J by 11 bases, with 12 bases between. CDR3 region: CAWSTPQVQYF. The CDR3 DNA follows: TGTGCCTGGAGTACTCCCCAGGTGCAGTACTTC.

Details on this clonotype: Sequence at one end of the junction differs from germline and may be a read error. This rearrangement joins TRBV11-2 to TRBJ2-5; 9 positions agree with TRBD2. Germline V gene lookup returns CDR1 SGHAT and CDR2 FQNNGV. The CDR3 consists of 18 residues. CDR3 sequence: CTSSLSLRTSESYNEQYF. The DNA of the CDR3 is TGTACCAGCAGCTTAAGCCTTAGGACTAGCGAATCCTACAATGAGCAGTACTTC.

This clonotype is a singleton in its sample. The CDR3 loop reads CSATGGGIYNEQFF. CDR3 DNA: TGCAGTGCTACCGGGGGAGGAATCTACAATGAGCAGTTCTTC. V gene TRBV20-1 combines with J gene TRBJ2-1, with D perhaps TRBD2 (6 bases). CDR3 length: 14 amino acids. Germline V lookup: CDR1 DFQATT, CDR2 SNEGSKA (reference sequence). Trimming stripped 4 bases from V and 3 bases from J, with 13 bases between.

This clonotype was seen many times. V gene TRBV9 combines with J gene TRBJ2-5; D not certain. Germline V gene sequence: CDR1 SGDLS, CDR2 YYNGEE. The germline V and J ends were trimmed by 0 bases and 4 bases, with 10 bases remaining between them. This CDR3 comprises 14 residues. The CDR3 DNA reads as TGTGCCAGCAGCGTAGCCCCCCGAGGAGAGACCCAGTACTTC. As protein: CASSVAPRGETQYF.

This chain uses TRBV6-1 with TRBJ1-1; possible D gene TRBD1, 5 bases. V lost 4 bases and J 4 bases, leaving 10 bases between the germline ends. The CDR3 is made up of 13 amino acids. Per the germline V gene, CDR1 is MNHNS and CDR2 is SASEGT. CDR3 in DNA: TGTGCCAGCAGTGGACAGCTCCTCACTGAAGCTTTCTTT. Translated, it gives CASSGQLLTEAFF.

This clonotype was counted ten times or more. A read error may be the cause here, since a much bigger clone is one base away. The rearrangement joins TRBV20-1 to TRBJ2-5; unclear D gene. Trimming took off 3 bases at V and 11 bases at J, with 13 bases between the two ends. The CDR3 consists of 11 residues. Germline V gives CDR1 DFQATT, CDR2 SNEGSKA (reference sequence). The CDR3 DNA is TGCAGTGCTAGTTCGAACAATGAGCAGTACTTC. It specifies CSASSNNEQYF.

In the case of this clonotype: A much larger clone sits a single nucleotide away, making a read error possible. The chain joins TRBV28 to TRBJ2-7; D may be TRBD1 (6 bases). Trimming removed 3 bases from V and 3 bases from J, with 12 bases in between. From germline, CDR1 is MDHEN and CDR2 SYDVKM. The length of the CDR3 is 14 residues. CDR3 DNA sequence: TGTGCCAGCAGTTTTCGGGCAGGGGACTACGAGCAGTACTTC. As protein: CASSFRAGDYEQYF. Supplemented by reference TRBV28 and TRBJ2-7, the full variable domain reads DVKVTQSSRYLVKRTGEKVFLECVQDMDHENMFWYRQDPGLGLRLIYFSYDVKMKEKGDIPEGYSVSREKKERFSLILESASTNQTSMYLCASSFRAGDYEQYFGPGTRLTVT.

For this clonotype: This may be a read error, as it is one base from a much larger clone. The genes are TRBV20-1 and TRBJ1-5, with a possible D match to TRBD1 (5 bases). This CDR3 has 15 amino acids. V was trimmed by 0 bases and J by 2 bases, leaving 11 bases between them. Germline V gives CDR1 DFQATT, CDR2 SNEGSKA (reference sequence). CDR3 sequence (DNA): TGCAGTGCTAGAGATGCCAGGGTTGGCAATCAGCCCCAGCATTTT. Its protein product is CSARDARVGNQPQHF.

The rearrangement links TRBV25-1 to TRBJ2-5; D assignment may be TRBD1 or TRBD2 (5 bases each). Germline V gives CDR1 MGHDK, CDR2 SYGVNS. Trimming pared 1 base from V and 11 bases from J, leaving 23 bases between. There are 16 residues in the CDR3. CDR3 in DNA: TGTGCCAGCAGTGAATTGGACGGGGCAAACTACAGTGGGCAGTACTTC. It yields the protein CASSELDGANYSGQYF.

Of note for this clonotype: The junction departs from germline at one end; a sequencing error may be responsible. The rearrangement uses TRBV20-1 and TRBJ2-1, with 10 bases that match TRBD2. The CDR3 consists of 15 residues. Germline V gene sequence: CDR1 DFQATT, CDR2 SNEGSKA (reference sequence). CDR3 in amino acids: CSARGASGRNYEQFF. CDR3 nucleotide sequence: TGCAGCGCTAGGGGGGCTAGCGGGAGAAACTACGAGCAGTTCTTC.

This clonotype was counted ten times or more. The V gene is TRBV6-1, the J gene TRBJ2-7; D gene unclear. CDR1 is MNHNS and CDR2 is SASEGT in the germline V gene. CDR3 length: 11 residues. Trimming removed 7 bases from V and 3 bases from J, with 7 bases in between. The CDR3 nucleotides read TGTGCCAGCACTAGTATCTACGAGCAGTACTTC. Amino acid sequence: CASTSIYEQYF.

The chain employs TRBV3-1 and TRBJ1-2, with D unresolved. In germline, CDR1 is LGHDT, CDR2 YNNKEL (reference sequence). The CDR3 sequence is 12 residues long. V was shortened by 1 base and J by 6 bases, with 6 bases between the two germline ends. This CDR3 reads CASSQGGDGYTF. The CDR3 DNA reads as TGTGCCAGCAGCCAAGGAGGTGATGGCTACACCTTC.

This clonotype was found many times. The chain recombines TRBV20-1 with TRBJ2-7; 10 bases map to TRBD1. V lost 5 bases to trimming and J lost 0 bases; unmatched junction nucleotides: 10. The germline CDR1 and CDR2 sequences are DFQATT and SNEGSKA (reference sequence). The CDR3 totals 16 residues. The CDR3 loop is CSALRDRGRSSYEQYF. CDR3 DNA sequence: TGCAGTGCTCTCCGGGACAGGGGACGAAGCTCCTACGAGCAGTACTTC.

This clonotype has a handful of counts. The chain uses TRBV20-1 and TRBJ1-1; no clear D. This CDR3 comprises 15 residues. Germline V lookup: CDR1 DFQATT, CDR2 SNEGSKA (reference sequence). V lost 1 base and J 1 base, leaving 13 bases between the germline ends. This CDR3 is CSARVHLYGNTEAFF. Here the CDR3 DNA reads TGCAGTGCTAGAGTCCACCTTTATGGGAACACTGAAGCTTTCTTT.

This rearrangement joins TRBV28 to TRBJ2-7, with 10 bases matching TRBD1. From germline, CDR1 is MDHEN and CDR2 SYDVKM. J lost 3 bases, V lost 11 bases, and 7 bases had no gene match. This CDR3 has 13 amino acids. This CDR3 reads CALGDRGCYEQYF. The CDR3 DNA reads as TGTGCCCTAGGGGACAGGGGATGCTACGAGCAGTACTTC.

This chain uses TRBV10-3 with TRBJ1-5, with a tentative D call TRBD1 (5 bases). Trimming took off 1 base at V and 1 base at J, with 17 bases between the two ends. Germline loops: CDR1 ENHRY, CDR2 SYGVKD. The CDR3 length is 18 residues. In DNA form, the CDR3 reads TGTGCCATCAGTGAGTATGAGGCCATAGGGACCAGCAATCAGCCCCAGCATTTT. Residues: CAISEYEAIGTSNQPQHF.

This clonotype showed up many times. The V call is TRBV6-5, the J call TRBJ1-1; D unclear. The ends were cut back, 6 bases at V and 3 bases at J, with 14 bases in the middle. The CDR3 length is 14 residues. CDR1 is MNHEY, CDR2 SVGAGI, per germline. The CDR3 sequence is CASRGPGGDTEAFF. The CDR3 DNA is TGTGCCAGCAGGGGTCCAGGCGGGGACACTGAAGCTTTCTTT.

This clonotype has at least ten counts. The V call is TRBV30, the J call TRBJ2-1, with D possibly matching TRBD2 (5 bases). The CDR3 has 14 residues. In germline, CDR1 is GTSNPN, CDR2 SVGIG (reference sequence). V was clipped by 4 bases and J by 3 bases, with 13 bases between them. The CDR3 sequence: CAWKASNRYNEQFF. The CDR3 DNA reads TGTGCCTGGAAGGCTAGCAACCGCTACAATGAGCAGTTCTTC.

J is TRBJ2-7 and V is TRBV15; TRBD1 matches at 7 bases. V gave up 3 bases and J gave up 3 bases; unmatched junction bases: 2. CDR3 length equals 13 residues. CDR1 is LNHNV and CDR2 is YYDKDF in the germline V gene (reference sequence). CDR3: CATSSRDSYEQYF. CDR3 nucleotide sequence: TGTGCCACCAGCAGCCGGGACAGCTACGAGCAGTACTTC.

This clonotype was seen repeatedly, ten times or more. The CDR3 reads CASSSPGLAAPEQFF. As DNA, the CDR3 is TGTGCCAGCAGTTCCCCCGGACTAGCGGCTCCCGAACAGTTCTTC. This sequence joins TRBV12-3 or TRBV12-4 and TRBJ2-1; 10 nucleotides line up with TRBD2. Unmatched junction bases numbered 13, after V lost 4 bases and J lost 13 bases. This CDR3 comprises 15 residues.